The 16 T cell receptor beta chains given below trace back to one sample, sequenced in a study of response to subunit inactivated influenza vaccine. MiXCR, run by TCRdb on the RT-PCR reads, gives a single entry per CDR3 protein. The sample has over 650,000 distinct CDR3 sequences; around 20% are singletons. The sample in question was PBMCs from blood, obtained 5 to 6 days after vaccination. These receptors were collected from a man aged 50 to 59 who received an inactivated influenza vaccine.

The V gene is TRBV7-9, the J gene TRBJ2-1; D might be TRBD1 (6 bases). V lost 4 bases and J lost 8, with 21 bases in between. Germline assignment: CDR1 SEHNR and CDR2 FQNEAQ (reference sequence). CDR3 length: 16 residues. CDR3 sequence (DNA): TGTGCCAGCAGCTGGTCAGAACAGGGAGTAAAGCATGAGCAGTTCTTC. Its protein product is CASSWSEQGVKHEQFF.

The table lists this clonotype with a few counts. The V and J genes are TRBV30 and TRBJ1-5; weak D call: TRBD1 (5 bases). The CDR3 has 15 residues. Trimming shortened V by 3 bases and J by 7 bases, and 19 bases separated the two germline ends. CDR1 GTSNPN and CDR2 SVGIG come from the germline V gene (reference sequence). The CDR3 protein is CAWSIDSTSRQPQHF. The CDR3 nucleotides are TGTGCCTGGAGCATCGACAGCACCTCAAGGCAGCCCCAGCATTTT.

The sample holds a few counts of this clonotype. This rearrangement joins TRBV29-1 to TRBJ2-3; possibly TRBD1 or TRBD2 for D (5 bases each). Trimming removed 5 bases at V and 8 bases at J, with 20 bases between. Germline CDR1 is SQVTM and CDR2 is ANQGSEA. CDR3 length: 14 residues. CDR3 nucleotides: TGCAGCGTTCTTAGGGGTGGCGGGCTGACTACGCAGTATTTT. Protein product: CSVLRGGGLTTQYF.

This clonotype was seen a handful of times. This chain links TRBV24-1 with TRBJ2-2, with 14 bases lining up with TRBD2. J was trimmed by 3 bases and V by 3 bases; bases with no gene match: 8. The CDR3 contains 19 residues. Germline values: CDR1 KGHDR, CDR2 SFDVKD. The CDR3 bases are TGTGCCACCAGTGATCCCCTTCGACTAGCGGGAGGGCACACCGGGGAGCTGTTTTTT. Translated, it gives CATSDPLRLAGGHTGELFF.

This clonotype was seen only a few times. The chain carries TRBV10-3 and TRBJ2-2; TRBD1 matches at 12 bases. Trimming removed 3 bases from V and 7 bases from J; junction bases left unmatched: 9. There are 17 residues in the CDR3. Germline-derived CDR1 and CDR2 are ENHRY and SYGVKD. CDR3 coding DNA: TGTGCCATCAGTGATCCTCCGGGACAGGGGGCCGTCGGGGAGCTGTTTTTT. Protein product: CAISDPPGQGAVGELFF.

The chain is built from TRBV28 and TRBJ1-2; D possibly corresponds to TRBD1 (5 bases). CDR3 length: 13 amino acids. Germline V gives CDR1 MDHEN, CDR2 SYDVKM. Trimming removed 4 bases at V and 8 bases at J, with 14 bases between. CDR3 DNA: TGTGCCAGCAGTTCCTCTGGGGCTGGGGGCTACACCTTC. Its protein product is CASSSSGAGGYTF.

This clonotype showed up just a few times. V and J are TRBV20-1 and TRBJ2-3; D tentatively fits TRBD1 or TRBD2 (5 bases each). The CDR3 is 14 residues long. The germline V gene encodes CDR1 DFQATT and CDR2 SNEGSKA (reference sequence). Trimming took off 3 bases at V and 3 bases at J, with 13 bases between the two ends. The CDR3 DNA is TGCAGTGCTAGGGTGGGACGTGTTACAGATACGCAGTATTTT. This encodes CSARVGRVTDTQYF.

The CDR3 DNA reads as TGTGCCAGCAGCCAAGATCACGGTTCACCCCTCCACTTT. Amino acid sequence: CASSQDHGSPLHF. The genes are TRBV4-2 and TRBJ1-6; D is unclear. Germline V lookup: CDR1 LGHNA, CDR2 YNFKEQ. This CDR3 comprises 13 residues. Trimming shortened V by 0 bases and J by 9 bases, and 6 bases separated the two germline ends.

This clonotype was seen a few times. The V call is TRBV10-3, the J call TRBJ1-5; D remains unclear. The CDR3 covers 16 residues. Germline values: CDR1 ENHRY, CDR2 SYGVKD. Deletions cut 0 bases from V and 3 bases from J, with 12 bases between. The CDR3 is CAISESKYGNNQPQHF. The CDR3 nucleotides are TGTGCCATCAGTGAGTCGAAATACGGCAACAATCAGCCCCAGCATTTT.

The CDR3 nucleotides read TGTGCCAGCAGCACGGGACAGGGAATGTACAATGAGCAGTTCTTC. It translates to CASSTGQGMYNEQFF. The rearrangement links TRBV7-2 to TRBJ2-1, with 9 positions matching TRBD1. The CDR3 covers 15 residues. V trimming: 5 bases; J trimming: 4 bases; junction bases outside the gene matches: 6. CDR1 is SGHTA and CDR2 is FQGNSA in the germline V gene.

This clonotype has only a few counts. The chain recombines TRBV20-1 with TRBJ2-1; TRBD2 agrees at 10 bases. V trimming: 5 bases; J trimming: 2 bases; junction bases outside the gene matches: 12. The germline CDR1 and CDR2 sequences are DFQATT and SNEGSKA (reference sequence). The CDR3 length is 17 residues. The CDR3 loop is CSAWGLAKMGAYNEQFF. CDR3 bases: TGCAGTGCTTGGGGACTAGCGAAAATGGGGGCCTACAATGAGCAGTTCTTC.

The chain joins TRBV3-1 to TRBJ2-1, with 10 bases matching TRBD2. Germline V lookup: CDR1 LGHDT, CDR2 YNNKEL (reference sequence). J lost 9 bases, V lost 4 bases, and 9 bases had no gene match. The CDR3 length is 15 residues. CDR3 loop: CASSPTGLAVAEQFF. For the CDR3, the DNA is TGTGCCAGCAGCCCGACTGGACTAGCGGTTGCTGAGCAGTTCTTC.

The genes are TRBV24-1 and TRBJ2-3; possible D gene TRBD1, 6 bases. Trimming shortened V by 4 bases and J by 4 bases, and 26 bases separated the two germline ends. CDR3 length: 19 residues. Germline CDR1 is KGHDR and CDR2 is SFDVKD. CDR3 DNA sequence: TGTGCCACCAGTGACCCTGGCTTTGGCAGGGGCTCGTCACCAGATACGCAGTATTTT. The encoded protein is CATSDPGFGRGSSPDTQYF.

The CDR3 protein is CASSSYRAPYGYTF. CDR3 sequence (DNA): TGTGCCAGCAGTTCATACAGGGCGCCGTATGGCTACACCTTC. The chain couples TRBV27 to TRBJ1-2; perhaps TRBD1 as D (6 bases). In germline, CDR1 is MNHEY, CDR2 SMNVEV (reference sequence). This CDR3 has 14 amino acids. Deletions cut 4 bases from V and 5 bases from J, with 14 bases between.

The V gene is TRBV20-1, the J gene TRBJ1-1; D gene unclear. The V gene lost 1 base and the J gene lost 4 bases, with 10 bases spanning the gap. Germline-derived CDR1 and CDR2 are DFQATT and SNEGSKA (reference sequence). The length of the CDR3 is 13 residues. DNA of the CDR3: TGCAGTGCTAGAGCATGGGAGGGCACTGAAGCTTTCTTT. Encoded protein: CSARAWEGTEAFF.

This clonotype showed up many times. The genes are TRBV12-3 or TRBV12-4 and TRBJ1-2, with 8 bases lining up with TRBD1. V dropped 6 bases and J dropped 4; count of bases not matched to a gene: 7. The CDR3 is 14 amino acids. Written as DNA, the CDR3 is TGTGCCAGCAGCCTCACAGGGGGAACCTATGGCTACACCTTC. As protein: CASSLTGGTYGYTF.